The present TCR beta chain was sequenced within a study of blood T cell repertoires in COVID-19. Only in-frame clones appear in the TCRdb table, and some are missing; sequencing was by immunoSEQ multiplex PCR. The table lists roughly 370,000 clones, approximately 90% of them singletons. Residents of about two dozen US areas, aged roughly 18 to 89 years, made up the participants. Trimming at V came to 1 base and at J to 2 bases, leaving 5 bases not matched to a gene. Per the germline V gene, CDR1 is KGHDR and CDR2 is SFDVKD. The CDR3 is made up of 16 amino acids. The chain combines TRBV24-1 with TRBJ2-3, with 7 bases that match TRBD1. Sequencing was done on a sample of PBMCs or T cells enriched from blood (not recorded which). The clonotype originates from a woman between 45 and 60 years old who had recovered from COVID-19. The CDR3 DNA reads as TGTGCCACCAGTGATTTTCCGGGACAGATCACAGATACGCAGTATTTT. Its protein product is CATSDFPGQITDTQYF.